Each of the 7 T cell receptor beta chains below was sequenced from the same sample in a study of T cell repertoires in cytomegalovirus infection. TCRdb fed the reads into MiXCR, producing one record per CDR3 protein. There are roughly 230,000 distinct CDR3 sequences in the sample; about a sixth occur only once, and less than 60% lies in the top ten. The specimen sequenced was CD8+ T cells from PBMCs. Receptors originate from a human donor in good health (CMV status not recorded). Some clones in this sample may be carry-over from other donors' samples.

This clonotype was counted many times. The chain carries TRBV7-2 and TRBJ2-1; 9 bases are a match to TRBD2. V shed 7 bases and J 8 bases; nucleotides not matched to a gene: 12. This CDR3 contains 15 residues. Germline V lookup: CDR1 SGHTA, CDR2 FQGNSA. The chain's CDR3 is CASKGGTSNSHEQFF. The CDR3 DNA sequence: TGTGCCAGCAAAGGAGGGACTAGCAATAGCCATGAGCAGTTCTTC.

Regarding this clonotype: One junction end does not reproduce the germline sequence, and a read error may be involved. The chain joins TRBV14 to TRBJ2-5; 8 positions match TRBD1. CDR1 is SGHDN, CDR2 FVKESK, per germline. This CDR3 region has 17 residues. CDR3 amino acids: CASSQWSGQGVGESQYF. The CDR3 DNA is TGTGCCAGCAGCCAATGGTCTGGACAGGGAGTTGGAGAGAGCCAGTACTTC.

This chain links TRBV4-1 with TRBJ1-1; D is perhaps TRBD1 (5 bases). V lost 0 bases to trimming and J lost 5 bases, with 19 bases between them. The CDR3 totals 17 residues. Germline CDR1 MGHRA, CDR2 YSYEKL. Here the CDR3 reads CASSQEGDSRTGTEAFF. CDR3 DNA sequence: TGCGCCAGCAGCCAAGAGGGAGACAGTCGAACGGGGACTGAAGCTTTCTTT.

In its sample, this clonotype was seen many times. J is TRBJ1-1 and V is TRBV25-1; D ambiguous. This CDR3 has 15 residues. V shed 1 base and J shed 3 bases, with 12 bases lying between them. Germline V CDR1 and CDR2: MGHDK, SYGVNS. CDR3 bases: TGTGCCAGCAGTGAATTTTCCAGGTCCGACACTGAAGCTTTCTTT. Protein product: CASSEFSRSDTEAFF.

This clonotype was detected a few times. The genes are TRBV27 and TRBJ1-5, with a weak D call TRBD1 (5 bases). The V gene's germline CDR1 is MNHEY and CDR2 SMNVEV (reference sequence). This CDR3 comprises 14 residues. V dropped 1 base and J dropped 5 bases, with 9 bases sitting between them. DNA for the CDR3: TGTGCCAGCAGTTTATATGGGGGAGATCAGCCCCAGCATTTT. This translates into CASSLYGGDQPQHF.

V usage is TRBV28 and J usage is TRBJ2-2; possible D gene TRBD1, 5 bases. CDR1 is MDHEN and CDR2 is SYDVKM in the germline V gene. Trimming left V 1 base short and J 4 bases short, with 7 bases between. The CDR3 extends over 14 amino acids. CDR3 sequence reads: CASSLFRATGELFF. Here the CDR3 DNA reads TGTGCCAGCAGTTTATTCAGGGCCACCGGGGAGCTGTTTTTT.

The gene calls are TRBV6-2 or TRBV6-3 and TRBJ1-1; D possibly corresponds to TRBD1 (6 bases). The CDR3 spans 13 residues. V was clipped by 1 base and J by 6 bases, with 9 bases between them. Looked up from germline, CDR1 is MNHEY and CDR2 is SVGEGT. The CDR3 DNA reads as TGTGCCAGCAGTTACTTGGCAGGGGCTGAAGCTTTCTTT. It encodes CASSYLAGAEAFF.